These T cell receptor beta chains were read from a single sample in a study of blood T cell repertoires in COVID-19. The data were produced by immunoSEQ multiplex PCR, yet TCRdb's version contains in-frame clones alone and is incomplete. The data show 90,000 or so clones, nearly 90% seen once. Sequencing was performed on peripheral blood. All receptors come from a woman older than 75 with active COVID-19. Both conserved end residues are part of each CDR3. D genes are given only for firm matches. Expanded clones are given a class, and other clones once, few, many or no size at all.

cdr3_length | clone_size | d_call | j_call | v_call | cdr3_nt | cdr3_aa
12 | NA | NA | TRBJ2-1 | TRBV23-1 | TGCGCCAGCAGTAAACAGGTAGCTGAGCAGTTCTTC | CASSKQVAEQFF
16 | NA | NA | TRBJ2-3 | TRBV4-1 | TGCGCCAGCAGCCAACGGGGGCTAGCGGGCACAGATACGCAGTATTTT | CASSQRGLAGTDTQYF
13 | once | NA | TRBJ1-6 | TRBV14 | TGTGCCAGCAGCCTAACGAGTGGTTCACCCCTCCACTTT | CASSLTSGSPLHF
14 | NA | NA | TRBJ2-7 | TRBV5-1 | TGCGCCAGCCGCCGGGACACGAGCTCCTACGAGCAGTACTTC | CASRRDTSSYEQYF
15 | once | NA | TRBJ1-2 | TRBV11-3 | TGTGCCAGCAGCTTCGGTTTGGGGGCGTCCTGCGGCTACACCTTC | CASSFGLGASCGYTF
13 | NA | TRBD1 | TRBJ1-1 | TRBV7-9 | TGTGCCAGCATCCGGGGACAGGGTAATGAAGCTTTCTTT | CASIRGQGNEAFF
15 | NA | TRBD1 | TRBJ2-2 | TRBV19 | TGTGCCAGTAGTACGGGACAGGGTTGGACCGGGGAGCTGTTTTTT | CASSTGQGWTGELFF
14 | NA | NA | TRBJ2-1 | TRBV7-8 | TGTGCCAGCAGTACCCTCAGAACCAACAATGAGCAGTTCTTC | CASSTLRTNNEQFF
13 | few | NA | TRBJ1-1 | TRBV7-3 | TGTGCCAGCAGCCAGGGTCGGGACACTGAAGCTTTCTTT | CASSQGRDTEAFF
12 | NA | NA | TRBJ2-1 | TRBV3-1/TRBV3-2 | TGTGCCAGCAGCCGAGCTAGTGCGGGGCGGTTCTTC | CASSRASAGRFF
17 | NA | TRBD2 | TRBJ2-3 | TRBV10-3 | TGTGCCATCAGTGAGTCCCCACTAGCGGGAGTTGCAGATACGCAGTATTTT | CAISESPLAGVADTQYF
18 | NA | TRBD2 | TRBJ2-2 | TRBV19 | TGTGCCAGTAGTATACAGGGGTTTCTAGCGGGAGCGGCCGGGGAGCTGTTTTTT | CASSIQGFLAGAAGELFF
15 | NA | TRBD2 | TRBJ2-2 | TRBV27 | TGTGCCAGCAGTTTACTAGCGGGAATCGCCGGGGAGCTGTTTTTT | CASSLLAGIAGELFF
14 | NA | TRBD1 | TRBJ1-1 | TRBV3-1/TRBV3-2 | TGTGCCAGCAGCCAAAGACAGGGGGCCGGCAGGGCTTTCTTT | CASSQRQGAGRAFF
15 | NA | NA | TRBJ2-5 | TRBV12-2 | TGTGCAAGTCGCTTAGCCCCGGACTCGCAAGAGACCCAGTACTTC | CASRLAPDSQETQYF
16 | NA | TRBD2 | TRBJ2-1 | TRBV3-1/TRBV3-2 | TGTGCCAGCAGCCATCTTGGACTAGCGGTCGACAATGAGCAGTTCTTC | CASSHLGLAVDNEQFF
17 | NA | NA | TRBJ2-4 | TRBV25-1 | TGTGCCAGCAGTGAATGGGCAGGGACACTAGCCAAAAACATTCAGTACTTC | CASSEWAGTLAKNIQYF
12 | NA | NA | TRBJ1-2 | TRBV28 | TGTGCCACTCTAACGCAGGGGCTAGGCTACACCTTC | CATLTQGLGYTF
15 | NA | NA | TRBJ1-1 | TRBV4-2 | TGTGCCAGCAGCCAAGATAGGGGCCAGGGCGGTGAAGCTTTCTTT | CASSQDRGQGGEAFF
13 | NA | NA | TRBJ1-2 | TRBV5-5 | TGTGCCAGCAGCTTGGATCCCAGGGGTGGCTACACCTTC | CASSLDPRGGYTF
16 | NA | TRBD1 | TRBJ2-3 | TRBV27 | TGTGCCAGCAGCCCGGGACAGGGGATGGGCACAGATACGCAGTATTTT | CASSPGQGMGTDTQYF
15 | NA | TRBD1 | TRBJ2-1 | TRBV3-1/TRBV3-2 | TGTGCCAGCAGACCCCGACAGGGGGCACGCAATGAGCAGTTCTTC | CASRPRQGARNEQFF
13 | NA | TRBD1 | TRBJ1-2 | TRBV5-1 | TGCGCCAGCAGCGCAGGGACAGGGTTCGGCTACACCTTC | CASSAGTGFGYTF
15 | NA | TRBD2 | TRBJ2-7 | TRBV18 | TGTGCCAGCTCACCATCGCTAGCGGGGGGCTACGAGCAGTACTTC | CASSPSLAGGYEQYF
15 | NA | TRBD2 | TRBJ2-1 | TRBV5-5 | TGTGCCAGCAGCGCATTATCTAGCGGGAGGAATGAGCAGTTCTTC | CASSALSSGRNEQFF
14 | once | NA | TRBJ2-2 | TRBV4-1 | TGCGCCAGCGGACATACAGGGAGTGCCGGGGAGCTGTTTTTT | CASGHTGSAGELFF
13 | NA | TRBD1 | TRBJ2-7 | TRBV19 | TGTGCCAGCACGACAGGGGGCTTTAGCGAGCAGTACTTC | CASTTGGFSEQYF
13 | NA | NA | TRBJ2-1 | TRBV7-9 | TGTGCCAGCCCCCCTAGGGGAAGGAATGAGCAGTTCTTC | CASPPRGRNEQFF
15 | NA | NA | TRBJ1-4 | TRBV9 | TGTGCCAGCAGCGCCGTCCTGGGGAGGCGGGAAAAACTGTTTTTT | CASSAVLGRREKLFF
14 | once | NA | TRBJ2-5 | TRBV5-1 | TGCGCCAGCAGCTTGAGGACAGATCAAGAGACCCAGTACTTC | CASSLRTDQETQYF
17 | NA | TRBD2 | TRBJ2-1 | TRBV5-5 | TGTGCCAGCAGCTTGATTAGAGCTAGCGGGAGGTCGAATGAGCAGTTCTTC | CASSLIRASGRSNEQFF
15 | NA | TRBD2 | TRBJ2-3 | TRBV6-5 | TGTGCCAGCAGTTTGAGCGGGAGGAGCACAGATACGCAGTATTTT | CASSLSGRSTDTQYF
15 | once | TRBD1 | TRBJ1-1 | TRBV6-5 | TGTGCCAGCAGGGCTCACAGGGGGCTTGGCACTGAAGCTTTCTTT | CASRAHRGLGTEAFF
15 | once | NA | TRBJ1-2 | TRBV27 | TGTGCCAGCAGTACCACCAGGGGCCCCATCGGTGGCTACACCTTC | CASSTTRGPIGGYTF
13 | few | NA | TRBJ1-6 | TRBV19 | TGTGCCAGTAGTATTCCTGATAATTCACCCCTCCACTTT | CASSIPDNSPLHF